The entry that follows covers one T cell receptor beta chain sequence. The same CDR3 also results from other DNA sequences found in this sample. This entry is derived from a study of blood T cell repertoires in COVID-19. At the level of the study: Both acute and convalescent COVID-19 samples were obtained from the United States, Italy and Spain. Sources were T cells, B-cell-depleted T cells, or PBMCs; the material itself was cDNA or gDNA.

Under the authors' procedure: It was from reference gene primer amplification that nucleated cell counts were estimated. The data were produced by immunoSEQ multiplex PCR, yet TCRdb's version contains in-frame clones alone and is incomplete. V and J calls and clone size come straight from that table; D and trimming were deduced from the DNA. The sample contains around 200,000 clones, around nine tenths of which appear only once. Looked up from germline, CDR1 is GTSNPN and CDR2 is SVGIG (reference sequence). Trimming took off 2 bases at V and 8 bases at J, with 13 bases between the two ends. The CDR3 spans 14 residues.

This TCR was sampled from a man in his late teens or twenties with active or convalescent COVID-19. The sample taken for sequencing was peripheral blood. This chain links TRBV30 with TRBJ1-6; possible D gene TRBD1, 6 bases. CDR3: CAWSLRGADSPLHF. CDR3 bases: TGTGCCTGGAGTCTACGGGGGGCTGATTCACCCCTCCACTTT.